This T cell receptor beta chain was captured in a study of T-cell reconstitution after alpha-beta-depleted transplantation in children. V dropped 5 bases and J dropped 0 bases, with 14 bases sitting between them. This CDR3 region has 17 residues. Germline V CDR1 and CDR2: LNHDA, SQIVND (reference sequence). For TCRbeta, the library was prepared with unique molecular identifiers. TCRdb analysed the PCR reads with MiXCR anew, one entry per CDR3 protein. The sample records around 580,000 distinct CDR3 sequences, about a quarter being singletons. As to this clonotype: The antigen is unknown.

Study results and limitations: In patients about two months after transplant, alpha-beta T cells reportedly arose from several hundred expanded graft clones.

This sequence was found in a boy in the first two years of life with Wiskott-Aldrich syndrome, due to receive a stem cell transplant. The chain combines TRBV19 with TRBJ2-6; the D gene is possibly TRBD2 (5 bases). The sample consisted of PBMCs, taken before TCRalphabeta/CD19-depleted stem cell transplant. CDR3 sequence (DNA): TGTGCCAGTAGTTTAGGACGGGGATTCTCTGGGGCCAACGTCCTGACTTTC. Its translation: CASSLGRGFSGANVLTF.